These 18 T cell receptor beta chains were sequenced from one sample in a study of cytomegalovirus exposure and HLA in healthy donors. Primers for the PCR totalled 60 Vbeta and 13 Jbeta. Using immunoSEQ multiplex PCR, the repertoire was profiled, and TCRdb retains in-frame clones only, with some absent. Altogether about 120,000 clones are present, roughly 78% being singletons, with the ten largest covering 3% to 3.5%. The sequenced material came from PBMCs. The source of these receptors is a male donor in good health and CMV-seronegative.

This clone came up a few times. Other nucleotide sequences from this sample produce the same CDR3. The V and J genes are TRBV7-2 and TRBJ2-3; 10 nucleotides line up with TRBD2. With V trimmed by 4 bases and J by 1 base, 2 bases remained unmatched. Germline CDR1 SGHTA, CDR2 FQGNSA. The CDR3 is 15 amino acids. As DNA, the CDR3 is TGTGCCAGCAGCTCCGGGACTAGCGGCACAGATACGCAGTATTTT. Its translation is CASSSGTSGTDTQYF.

The rearrangement uses TRBV19 and TRBJ1-3; no clear D. Germline V gives CDR1 LNHDA, CDR2 SQIVND (reference sequence). Trimming shortened V by 4 bases and J by 3 bases, and 16 bases separated the two germline ends. This CDR3 comprises 16 residues. CDR3 nucleotides: TGTGCCAGTAGTACCCTCACCGGCGGGATTGGAAACACCATATATTTT. This sequence encodes CASSTLTGGIGNTIYF.

A note on this clone: Germline is not matched at one junction end, which may reflect a read error. V is TRBV5-6 and J is TRBJ2-6; D might be TRBD1 (5 bases). Per the germline V gene, CDR1 is SGHDT and CDR2 is YYEEEE. The CDR3 loop spans 16 amino acids. The chain's CDR3 is CASSRTFLAGANGLTF. DNA for the CDR3: TGTGCCAGCAGTAGGACCTTTTTAGCTGGGGCCAACGGCCTGACTTTC.

This clone was recorded once. The genes are TRBV2 and TRBJ1-3; 10 nucleotides match TRBD1. Per the germline V gene, CDR1 is SNHLY and CDR2 is FYNNEI. The CDR3 length is 16 residues. Trimming removed 6 bases from V and 4 bases from J; junction bases left unmatched: 9. CDR3 sequence reads: CASRHDGTGVGNTIYF. The DNA for the CDR3 is TGTGCCAGCAGGCACGACGGGACAGGGGTAGGAAACACCATATATTTT.

This clone has just a few counts. This sequence joins TRBV19 and TRBJ1-2; a possible D gene is TRBD1 (5 bases). Germline V gene sequence: CDR1 LNHDA, CDR2 SQIVND (reference sequence). The germline V and J ends were trimmed by 2 bases and 2 bases, with 15 bases remaining between them. This CDR3 is built from 16 residues. CDR3 nucleotides: TGTGCCAGTAGTATATCTGGGGGGACCTCCAACTATGGCTACACCTTC. It encodes CASSISGGTSNYGYTF.

V and J are TRBV6-4 and TRBJ2-3; 11 nucleotides match TRBD2. This CDR3 has 15 residues. The V gene end was trimmed by 3 bases and the J gene end by 4 bases; junction bases not matched to a gene: 3. The germline V gene encodes CDR1 MRHNA and CDR2 SNTAGT. This CDR3 is CASSDLAGGADTQYF. DNA of the CDR3: TGTGCCAGCAGTGATCTAGCGGGAGGCGCAGATACGCAGTATTTT.

This CDR3 reads CASSPGRKAFF. The CDR3 coding sequence is TGTGCCAGCAGCCCCGGGAGGAAAGCTTTCTTT. The chain is built from TRBV6-5 and TRBJ1-1; no firm D call. Looked up from germline, CDR1 is MNHEY and CDR2 is SVGAGI. Trimming pared 6 bases from V and 9 bases from J, leaving 11 bases between. The length of the CDR3 is 11 residues.

This clone has more than one count but fewer than ten. Distinct nucleotide sequences in the sample also encode this CDR3. This rearrangement joins TRBV6-4 to TRBJ2-1; 9 nucleotides line up with TRBD2. The CDR3 loop spans 15 amino acids. Losses at the gene ends were 0 bases for V and 3 bases for J; bases not matched to a gene: 0. The germline V gene has CDR1 MRHNA and CDR2 SNTAGT. In nucleotides, the CDR3 is TGTGCCAGCAGTGACTCGACTAGCGGCTACAATGAGCAGTTCTTC. This codes for CASSDSTSGYNEQFF.

Points on this clone: Germline and junction disagree at one end, which may indicate a read error. This chain joins TRBV28 and TRBJ2-6; the D gene is possibly TRBD1 (5 bases). This CDR3 contains 14 residues. Germline loops: CDR1 MDHEN, CDR2 SYDVKM. CDR3 DNA sequence: TGTGCCAGCAGTTCCCTGGCTGGGGCCAACGGCCTGACTTTC. Translating it yields CASSSLAGANGLTF.

J is TRBJ2-7 and V is TRBV19, with 7 nucleotides matching TRBD2. CDR1 is LNHDA and CDR2 is SQIVND in the germline V gene (reference sequence). There are 16 residues in the CDR3. V lost 1 base to trimming and J lost 4 bases; unmatched junction nucleotides: 10. CDR3: CASSIATSVGRYEQYF. CDR3 DNA: TGTGCCAGTAGTATAGCCACTAGCGTCGGTCGGTACGAGCAGTACTTC.

The rearrangement links TRBV19 to TRBJ1-5; 10 bases align to TRBD1. CDR1 is LNHDA and CDR2 is SQIVND in the germline V gene (reference sequence). The CDR3 spans 12 residues. V was clipped by 4 bases and J by 14 bases; unmatched bases: 5. The CDR3 protein is CASSRRTGGKHF. The DNA for the CDR3 is TGTGCCAGTAGTAGGCGGACAGGGGGAAAGCATTTT.

V gene TRBV30 combines with J gene TRBJ1-3; 8 bases are shared with TRBD1. Germline CDR1 GTSNPN, CDR2 SVGIG (reference sequence). CDR3 length equals 19 residues. After removal of 2 bases from V and 1 base from J, the junction contained 16 bases not matched to a gene. Written as DNA, the CDR3 is TGTGCCTGGAGTCTTACAAAAAGGGACAGGATTCGGTCTGGAAACACCATATATTTT. It specifies CAWSLTKRDRIRSGNTIYF. Together with reference TRBV30 and TRBJ1-3, the CDR3 gives the full variable domain: SQTIHQWPATLVQPVGSPLSLECTVEGTSNPNLYWYRQAAGRGLQLLFYSVGIGQISSEVPQNLSASRPQDRQFILSSKKLLLSDSGFYLCAWSLTKRDRIRSGNTIYFGEGSWLTVV.

The V gene is TRBV28, the J gene TRBJ2-7; TRBD1 aligns across 9 bases. The V gene end was trimmed by 5 bases and the J gene end by 0 bases; junction bases not matched to a gene: 5. Per germline, CDR1 MDHEN and CDR2 SYDVKM. The CDR3 loop spans 15 amino acids. CDR3 residues: CASSRRDRDSYEQYF. The CDR3 bases are TGTGCCAGCAGTCGACGGGACAGGGACTCCTACGAGCAGTACTTC.

The V and J genes are TRBV5-1 and TRBJ1-2; 7 bases align to TRBD1. In germline, CDR1 is SGHRS, CDR2 YFSETQ. The CDR3 sequence is 14 residues long. V was pared by 4 bases and J by 9 bases, with 12 bases of the junction left unmatched. DNA for the CDR3: TGCGCCAGCAGCCTAGGGGGCAAGACGTCGAGCTACACCTTC. Translated, it gives CASSLGGKTSSYTF.

The chain carries TRBV19 and TRBJ1-5; unclear D gene. V was cut by 6 bases and J by 4 bases, with 16 bases left in between. This CDR3 contains 15 residues. Germline V gene lookup returns CDR1 LNHDA and CDR2 SQIVND (reference sequence). The CDR3 nucleotides are TGTGCCAGTAGCCTAGACGGGCGCGGGAATCAGCCCCAGCATTTT. The encoded protein is CASSLDGRGNQPQHF. The variable domain in full, completed from reference TRBV19 and TRBJ1-5, reads DGGITQSPKYLFRKEGQNVTLSCEQNLNHDAMYWYRQDPGQGLRLIYYSQIVNDFQKGDIAEGYSVSREKKESFPLTVTSAQKNPTAFYLCASSLDGRGNQPQHFGDGTRLSIL.

The rearrangement uses TRBV7-2 and TRBJ2-3; 9 bases fit TRBD1. V dropped 0 bases and J dropped 10; count of bases not matched to a gene: 8. The germline gives CDR1 SGHTA, CDR2 FQGNSA. The CDR3 spans 15 residues. The CDR3 nucleotides are TGTGCCAGCAGCTTAGCGGGACAGGGCGTTCTTCCGCAGTATTTT. Translated: CASSLAGQGVLPQYF.

The gene calls are TRBV19 and TRBJ2-1; no reliable D call. The V end was cut by 7 bases, the J end by 7 bases, with 8 bases between. CDR1 and CDR2 from the germline V gene are LNHDA and SQIVND (reference sequence). The CDR3 spans 11 residues. The CDR3 protein is CASIYANEQFF. The CDR3 DNA reads TGTGCCAGTATCTACGCGAATGAGCAGTTCTTC.

CDR3 coding DNA: TGTGCTCGACTAATTGGGTACGACACCCCCCTCAATGAGCAGTTCTTC. Protein sequence: CARLIGYDTPLNEQFF. The rearrangement joins TRBV12-5 to TRBJ2-1; D may be TRBD2 (5 bases). Germline CDR1 reads LGHNT; CDR2 reads FRNRAP. Deletions cut 11 bases from V and 6 bases from J, with 26 bases between. The CDR3 consists of 16 residues.